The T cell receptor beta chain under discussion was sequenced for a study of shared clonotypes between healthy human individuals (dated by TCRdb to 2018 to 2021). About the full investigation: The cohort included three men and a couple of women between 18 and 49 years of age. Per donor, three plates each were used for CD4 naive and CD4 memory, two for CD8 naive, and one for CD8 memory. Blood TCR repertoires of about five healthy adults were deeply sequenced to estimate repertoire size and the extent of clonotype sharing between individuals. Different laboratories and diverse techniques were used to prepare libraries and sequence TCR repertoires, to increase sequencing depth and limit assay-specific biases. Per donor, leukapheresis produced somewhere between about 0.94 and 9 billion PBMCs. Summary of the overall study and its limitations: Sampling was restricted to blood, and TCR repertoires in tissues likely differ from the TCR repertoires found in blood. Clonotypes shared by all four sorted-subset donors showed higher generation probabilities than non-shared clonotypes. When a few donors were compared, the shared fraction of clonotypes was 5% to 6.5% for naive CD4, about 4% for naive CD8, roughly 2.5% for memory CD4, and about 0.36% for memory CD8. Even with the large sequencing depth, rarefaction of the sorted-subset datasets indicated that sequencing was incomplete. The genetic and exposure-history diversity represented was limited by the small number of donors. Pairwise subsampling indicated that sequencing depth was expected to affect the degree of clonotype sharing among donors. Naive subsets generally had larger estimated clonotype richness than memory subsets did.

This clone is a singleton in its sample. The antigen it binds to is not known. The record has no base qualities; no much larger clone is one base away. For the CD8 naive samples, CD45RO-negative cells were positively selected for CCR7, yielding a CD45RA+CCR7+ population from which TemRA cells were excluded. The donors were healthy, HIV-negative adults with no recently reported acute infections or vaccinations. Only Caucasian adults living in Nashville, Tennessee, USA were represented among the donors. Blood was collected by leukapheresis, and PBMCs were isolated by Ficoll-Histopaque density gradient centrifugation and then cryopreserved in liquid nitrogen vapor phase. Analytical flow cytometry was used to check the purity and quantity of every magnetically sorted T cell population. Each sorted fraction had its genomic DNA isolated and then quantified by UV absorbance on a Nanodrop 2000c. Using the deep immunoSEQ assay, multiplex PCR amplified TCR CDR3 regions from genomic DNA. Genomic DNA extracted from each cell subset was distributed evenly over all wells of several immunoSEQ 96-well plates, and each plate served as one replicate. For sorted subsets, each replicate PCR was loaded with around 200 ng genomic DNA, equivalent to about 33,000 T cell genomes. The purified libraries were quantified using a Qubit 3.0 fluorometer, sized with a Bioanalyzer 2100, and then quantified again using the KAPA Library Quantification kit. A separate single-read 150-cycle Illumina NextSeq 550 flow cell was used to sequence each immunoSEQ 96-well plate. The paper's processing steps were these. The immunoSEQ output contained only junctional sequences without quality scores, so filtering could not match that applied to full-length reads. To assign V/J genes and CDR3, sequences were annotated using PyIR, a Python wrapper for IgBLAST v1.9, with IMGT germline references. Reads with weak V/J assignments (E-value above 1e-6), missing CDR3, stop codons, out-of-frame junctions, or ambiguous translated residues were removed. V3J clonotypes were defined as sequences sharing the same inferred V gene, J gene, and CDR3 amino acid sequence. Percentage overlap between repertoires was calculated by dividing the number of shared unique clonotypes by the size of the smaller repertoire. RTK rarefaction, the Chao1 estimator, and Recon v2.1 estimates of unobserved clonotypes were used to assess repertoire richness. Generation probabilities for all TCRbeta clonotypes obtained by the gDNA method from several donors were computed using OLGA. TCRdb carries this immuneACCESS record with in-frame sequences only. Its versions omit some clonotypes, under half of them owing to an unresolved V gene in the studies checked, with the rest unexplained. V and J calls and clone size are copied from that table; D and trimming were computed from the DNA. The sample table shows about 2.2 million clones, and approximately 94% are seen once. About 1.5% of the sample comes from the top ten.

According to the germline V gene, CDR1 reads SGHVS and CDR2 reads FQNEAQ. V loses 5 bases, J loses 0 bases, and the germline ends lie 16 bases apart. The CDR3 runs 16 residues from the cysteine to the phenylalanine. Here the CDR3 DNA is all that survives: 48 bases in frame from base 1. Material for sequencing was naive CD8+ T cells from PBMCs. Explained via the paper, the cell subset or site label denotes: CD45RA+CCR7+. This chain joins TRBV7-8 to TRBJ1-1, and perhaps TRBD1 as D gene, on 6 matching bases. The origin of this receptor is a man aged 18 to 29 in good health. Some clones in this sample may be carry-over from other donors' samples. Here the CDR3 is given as CASSPPRPGVNTEAFF. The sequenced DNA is TGTGCCAGCAGCCCCCCTCGTCCAGGGGTGAACACTGAAGCTTTCTTT.